The rows below give T cell receptor beta chains drawn from one sample of a study of shared clonotypes between healthy human individuals. This table comes from immunoSEQ multiplex PCR, and its TCRdb copy is limited to in-frame clones, with some not included. Of about 1.1 million clones in the sample, around three quarters were seen once. Sequencing input: memory CD4+ T cells from PBMCs. The source is a man in his late teens or twenties in good health. Some clones in this sample may be carry-over from other donors' samples. CDR3s include the opening cysteine and the closing phenylalanine or tryptophan. Fields, in order: D gene, V gene, clone size, J gene, CDR3 DNA, CDR3 protein. The D gene is left open where the match is weak. Clone size is stated in some rows and not others, as once, few, many or a class when expanded.

d_call: -; v_call: TRBV5-4; clone_size: -; j_call: TRBJ1-1; cdr3_nt: TGTGCCAGCAGCTTTCGGGGGAGGAACACTGAAGCTTTCTTT; cdr3_aa: CASSFRGRNTEAFF
d_call: -; v_call: TRBV5-8; clone_size: few; j_call: TRBJ1-5; cdr3_nt: TGTGCCAGCAGCTTGGGGTTTCGGGGGAGGGGCAATCAGCCCCAGCATTTT; cdr3_aa: CASSLGFRGRGNQPQHF
d_call: TRBD2; v_call: TRBV30; clone_size: -; j_call: TRBJ2-7; cdr3_nt: TGTGCCTGGAGTGTCCCGGCAGGGAGGGAGTACGAGCAGTACTTC; cdr3_aa: CAWSVPAGREYEQYF
d_call: -; v_call: TRBV18; clone_size: -; j_call: TRBJ2-5; cdr3_nt: TGTGCCAGCTCACCACTACCGGCATCTCAAGAGACCCAGTACTTC; cdr3_aa: CASSPLPASQETQYF
d_call: -; v_call: TRBV5-1; clone_size: -; j_call: TRBJ2-7; cdr3_nt: TGCGCCAGCAGCTTGAATGAGGTCTACGAGCAGTACTTC; cdr3_aa: CASSLNEVYEQYF
d_call: -; v_call: TRBV7-8; clone_size: few; j_call: TRBJ1-3; cdr3_nt: TGTGCCAGCAGCAAACGGGACTCTGGAAACACCATATATTTT; cdr3_aa: CASSKRDSGNTIYF
d_call: TRBD2; v_call: TRBV18; clone_size: -; j_call: TRBJ2-7; cdr3_nt: TGTGCCAGCTCACCTACCCAGGGACTAGCGGGCGAGCAGTACTTC; cdr3_aa: CASSPTQGLAGEQYF
d_call: -; v_call: TRBV29-1; clone_size: many; j_call: TRBJ2-3; cdr3_nt: TGCAGCGTTGGCCCTCACTCGACTAGCACAGATACGCAGTATTTT; cdr3_aa: CSVGPHSTSTDTQYF
d_call: -; v_call: TRBV5-1; clone_size: once; j_call: TRBJ2-1; cdr3_nt: TGCGCCAGCAGCCCGGAAGGGATGGGTGAGCAGTTCTTC; cdr3_aa: CASSPEGMGEQFF
d_call: -; v_call: TRBV30; clone_size: few; j_call: TRBJ2-1; cdr3_nt: TGTGCCTGGAGTGTGAATGCGGGATACAATGAGCAGTTCTTC; cdr3_aa: CAWSVNAGYNEQFF
d_call: TRBD1; v_call: TRBV6-5; clone_size: many; j_call: TRBJ2-3; cdr3_nt: TGTGCCAGCAGCCCACAGGGGGCCAAGGAGTATTTT; cdr3_aa: CASSPQGAKEYF
d_call: TRBD2; v_call: TRBV18; clone_size: -; j_call: TRBJ2-7; cdr3_nt: TGTGCCAGCTCACCAAGTTTTGTTGGTTCTAGCGGTTATTACGAGCAGTACTTC; cdr3_aa: CASSPSFVGSSGYYEQYF
d_call: TRBD1; v_call: TRBV6-1; clone_size: -; j_call: TRBJ2-6; cdr3_nt: TGTGCCAGCAGTTCCAGGGGGCCTGGGGCCAACGTCCTGACTTTC; cdr3_aa: CASSSRGPGANVLTF
d_call: TRBD1; v_call: TRBV6-1; clone_size: -; j_call: TRBJ1-5; cdr3_nt: TGTGCCAGCAGTGAACGGGACAGGGGGCGATTAGTCCAGCATTTT; cdr3_aa: CASSERDRGRLVQHF
d_call: TRBD1; v_call: TRBV6-6; clone_size: -; j_call: TRBJ2-3; cdr3_nt: TGTGCCACCACGAGGGGGCGAGGGATAGATACGCAGTATTTT; cdr3_aa: CATTRGRGIDTQYF
d_call: -; v_call: TRBV10-3; clone_size: once; j_call: TRBJ1-1; cdr3_nt: TGTGCCATTAATGCATTCGGGAGGGAAAACACTGAAGCTTTCTTT; cdr3_aa: CAINAFGRENTEAFF
d_call: -; v_call: TRBV10-3; clone_size: -; j_call: TRBJ1-2; cdr3_nt: TGTGCCATCAGTGGAGGCCGGGCATACCAATATGGCTACACCTTC; cdr3_aa: CAISGGRAYQYGYTF
d_call: TRBD1; v_call: TRBV11-2; clone_size: -; j_call: TRBJ2-1; cdr3_nt: TGTGCCAGCAGGGTTAGCCGGGACAGCTTCGAGGGGAATGAGCAGTTCTTC; cdr3_aa: CASRVSRDSFEGNEQFF
d_call: -; v_call: TRBV12-5; clone_size: -; j_call: TRBJ2-1; cdr3_nt: TGTGCTAGTGGTTTGGCAGTTAGACAGTCTAATAAATACAATGAGCAGTTCTTC; cdr3_aa: CASGLAVRQSNKYNEQFF
d_call: TRBD1; v_call: TRBV11-2; clone_size: -; j_call: TRBJ2-5; cdr3_nt: TGTGCCAGCAGCTTAGGCAGGGGACAGAGAAAACAAGAGACCCAGTACTTC; cdr3_aa: CASSLGRGQRKQETQYF
d_call: -; v_call: TRBV5-1; clone_size: -; j_call: TRBJ2-5; cdr3_nt: TGCGCCAGCAGCTTGGTGCCCGGTGAAGAGACCCAGTACTTC; cdr3_aa: CASSLVPGEETQYF
d_call: TRBD1; v_call: TRBV6-6; clone_size: once; j_call: TRBJ2-7; cdr3_nt: TGTGCCGTAGGACAGGGAATTCGCGACGAGCAGTACTTC; cdr3_aa: CAVGQGIRDEQYF
d_call: -; v_call: TRBV2; clone_size: -; j_call: TRBJ1-5; cdr3_nt: TGTGCCAGCAGTGATGGGCTAGACAATCAGCCCCAGCATTTT; cdr3_aa: CASSDGLDNQPQHF
d_call: -; v_call: TRBV9; clone_size: -; j_call: TRBJ2-3; cdr3_nt: TGTGCCAGCAGCGTAACCGTAAATCCGCCGGATGATACGCAGTATTTT; cdr3_aa: CASSVTVNPPDDTQYF
d_call: -; v_call: TRBV2; clone_size: once; j_call: TRBJ1-2; cdr3_nt: TGTGCCAGCAGTGAAATGTTTGGCTACACCTTC; cdr3_aa: CASSEMFGYTF
d_call: TRBD1; v_call: TRBV7-2; clone_size: -; j_call: TRBJ2-7; cdr3_nt: TGTGCCAGCAGCATGGACAGGGTACGCGAGCAGTACTTC; cdr3_aa: CASSMDRVREQYF
d_call: -; v_call: TRBV7-9; clone_size: -; j_call: TRBJ2-5; cdr3_nt: TGTGCCAGCAGCTTAGCGCAGGGGATGGAGACCCAGTACTTC; cdr3_aa: CASSLAQGMETQYF
d_call: TRBD2; v_call: TRBV7-2; clone_size: -; j_call: TRBJ2-4; cdr3_nt: TGTGCCAGCAGCGGTGGACTAGCGGGAGTAGGGAACATTCAGTACTTC; cdr3_aa: CASSGGLAGVGNIQYF
d_call: -; v_call: TRBV28; clone_size: -; j_call: TRBJ1-2; cdr3_nt: TGTGCCAGCAGGCCCCACGTCCAGGGAACTTATGGCTACACCTTC; cdr3_aa: CASRPHVQGTYGYTF
d_call: -; v_call: TRBV2; clone_size: few; j_call: TRBJ1-1; cdr3_nt: TGTGCCAGCACCTCCCCCTGGGTACAGATGAACACTGAAGCTTTCTTT; cdr3_aa: CASTSPWVQMNTEAFF
d_call: -; v_call: TRBV6-1; clone_size: -; j_call: TRBJ2-6; cdr3_nt: TGTGCCAGCAGTGAAGCTATGGCTGGGGCCAACGTCCTGACTTTC; cdr3_aa: CASSEAMAGANVLTF
d_call: -; v_call: TRBV6-5; clone_size: -; j_call: TRBJ2-7; cdr3_nt: TGTGCCAGCAGGTCTACCGGGACAACCAGGGAGCAGTACTTC; cdr3_aa: CASRSTGTTREQYF
d_call: TRBD2; v_call: TRBV19; clone_size: -; j_call: TRBJ2-2; cdr3_nt: TGTGCCAGTATCAAGACTGGGAGCGGGAGGAACACCGGGGAGCTGTTTTTT; cdr3_aa: CASIKTGSGRNTGELFF
d_call: TRBD2; v_call: TRBV11-2; clone_size: -; j_call: TRBJ2-3; cdr3_nt: TGTGCCAGCAGCGTGACCAGCGGGGTTAGCACAGATACGCAGTATTTT; cdr3_aa: CASSVTSGVSTDTQYF
d_call: TRBD1; v_call: TRBV5-1; clone_size: -; j_call: TRBJ2-7; cdr3_nt: TGCGCCAGCAGCCTCAGCGGGACAGGGACCTACGAGCAGTACTTC; cdr3_aa: CASSLSGTGTYEQYF
d_call: -; v_call: TRBV28; clone_size: -; j_call: TRBJ1-5; cdr3_nt: TGTGCCAGCAGACATCGGACAGAACGGCACCAGCCCCAGCATTTT; cdr3_aa: CASRHRTERHQPQHF
d_call: TRBD1; v_call: TRBV29-1; clone_size: -; j_call: TRBJ2-4; cdr3_nt: TGCAGCGTTTCCACAGGGGGGCTAGCCAAAAACATTCAGTACTTC; cdr3_aa: CSVSTGGLAKNIQYF
d_call: -; v_call: TRBV5-8; clone_size: many; j_call: TRBJ2-2; cdr3_nt: TGTGCCAGCAGCTTGGTGGGGGCGAACACCGGGGAGCTGTTTTTT; cdr3_aa: CASSLVGANTGELFF
d_call: TRBD2; v_call: TRBV2; clone_size: -; j_call: TRBJ2-3; cdr3_nt: TGTGCCAGCAGCCTAGCGGGTCCACAAAAAACGACAGATACGCAGTATTTT; cdr3_aa: CASSLAGPQKTTDTQYF
d_call: TRBD1; v_call: TRBV7-8; clone_size: -; j_call: TRBJ1-1; cdr3_nt: TGTGCCAGCAGCCCCGGACAGGGTCGGGCTTTCTTT; cdr3_aa: CASSPGQGRAFF
d_call: -; v_call: TRBV12-5; clone_size: -; j_call: TRBJ1-1; cdr3_nt: TGTGCTAGTGGTTTGAGGGACGGCACTGAAGCTTTCTTT; cdr3_aa: CASGLRDGTEAFF
d_call: -; v_call: TRBV6-1; clone_size: -; j_call: TRBJ1-5; cdr3_nt: TGTGCCAGCAGTGAAGACTGGGCCTTTAGCAATCAGCCCCAGCATTTT; cdr3_aa: CASSEDWAFSNQPQHF
d_call: TRBD1; v_call: TRBV5-1; clone_size: -; j_call: TRBJ2-7; cdr3_nt: TGCGCCAGCAGCCTCTTAGGGACAGGGGGCTACGAGCAGTACTTC; cdr3_aa: CASSLLGTGGYEQYF
d_call: -; v_call: TRBV30; clone_size: -; j_call: TRBJ1-1; cdr3_nt: TGTGCCTGGATGGGGGCGCGAAACACTGAAGCTTTCTTT; cdr3_aa: CAWMGARNTEAFF
d_call: -; v_call: TRBV21-1; clone_size: once; j_call: TRBJ1-5; cdr3_nt: TGTGCCAGCAGCAATCTTGGGGGGCACCATCAGCCCCAGCATTTT; cdr3_aa: CASSNLGGHHQPQHF
d_call: -; v_call: TRBV7-6; clone_size: -; j_call: TRBJ2-2; cdr3_nt: TGTGCCCGACCCGTTGAACCGGCGGCGAACACCGGGGAGCTGTTTTTT; cdr3_aa: CARPVEPAANTGELFF
d_call: TRBD2; v_call: TRBV14; clone_size: -; j_call: TRBJ2-3; cdr3_nt: TGTGCCAGCAGCCACCGATCGACTAGCGGTAGCACAGATACGCAGTATTTT; cdr3_aa: CASSHRSTSGSTDTQYF
d_call: -; v_call: TRBV9; clone_size: few; j_call: TRBJ2-1; cdr3_nt: TGTGCCAGCAGCGGAACGACTACGATACGGGGGCAGTTCTTC; cdr3_aa: CASSGTTTIRGQFF
d_call: TRBD1; v_call: TRBV7-2; clone_size: -; j_call: TRBJ2-3; cdr3_nt: TGTGCCAGCAGCTTAGGGACAGGGATGACAGATACGCAGTATTTT; cdr3_aa: CASSLGTGMTDTQYF